This TCR beta chain is drawn from a study of blood T cell repertoires in COVID-19. The germline V gene has CDR1 MNHEY and CDR2 SVGAGI. V shed 6 bases, J shed 0 bases, and the junction held 8 bases outside the gene matches. This CDR3 has 15 amino acids. In the study's own analysis: Counts of nucleated cells, estimated from reference gene primer amplification, were obtained. Produced via immunoSEQ multiplex PCR; TCRdb's table is partial and in-frame only. The D gene and trimming were derived from the DNA, and the V and J assignments and clone size from that table. The sample lists approximately 400,000 clones; 81% were seen once.

The source material was peripheral blood. The chain carries TRBV6-5 and TRBJ2-7, with 7 bases that match TRBD1. The TCR sequence derives from a human donor with acute or convalescent COVID-19. The donor label of this sample is uncertain. CDR3 in DNA: TGTGCCAGCAGCCCCGACAGGGCCAGCTCCTACGAGCAGTACTTC. This translates into CASSPDRASSYEQYF.